These T cell receptor beta chains were read from a single sample in a study of T cell repertoires in cytomegalovirus infection. TCRdb independently ran MiXCR on the reads; one entry per CDR3 protein. The sample holds approximately 70,000 distinct CDR3 sequences, roughly 20% seen once. Their cognate antigens are unknown. Material: CD8+ T cells from cultured PBMCs, obtained from culture after CMV antigen stimulation. The source is a human donor in good health (CMV status not recorded). Some clones in this sample may be carry-over from other donors' samples. CDR3s leave out the opening cysteine and the closing phenylalanine or tryptophan. A D gene is named only where the DNA matches it firmly.

cdr3_aa j_call d_call v_call
SAGTSGGAGIQY TRBJ2-4 TRBD2 TRBV20-1
ASSPQSTGVNYGYT TRBJ1-2 TRBD1 TRBV4-1
ASSLLGAEYEQY TRBJ2-7 NA TRBV12-3/TRBV12-4
ASSLSPPFTGSHGAF TRBJ1-1 NA TRBV27
ASSLRGTGGNGYT TRBJ1-2 TRBD1 TRBV7-8
ASSPLTEMNTEAF TRBJ1-1 NA TRBV27
ASSSLAGADSYNEQF TRBJ2-1 TRBD2 TRBV6-2/TRBV6-3
ASSYGTSGGGGELF TRBJ2-2 TRBD2 TRBV6-5
ASSPTSGGPLH TRBJ1-6 TRBD1 TRBV7-2
ASSPGQGYHEQY TRBJ2-7 TRBD1 TRBV7-2
ASSFAGGDYEQY TRBJ2-7 TRBD2 TRBV7-9
ASSYPKDRAGANVLT TRBJ2-6 TRBD1 TRBV7-9
ASSPRTSGGKYYEQY TRBJ2-7 TRBD2 TRBV6-1
ASSLTDGAF TRBJ1-1 NA TRBV12-3/TRBV12-4
ASSSVMNSGQILTGELF TRBJ2-2 NA TRBV6-5
ASSSKGGTGGPGELF TRBJ2-2 TRBD1 TRBV7-2
ASSQGLRSGNSPLH TRBJ1-6 NA TRBV4-3
ASSWEKTTSSYEQY TRBJ2-7 NA TRBV7-9
ASSATEDETQY TRBJ2-5 NA TRBV6-1
ASSVTGTRDTEAF TRBJ1-1 NA TRBV7-9
ASSYTGFEQY TRBJ2-7 NA TRBV7-2
ASSITGSSYNEQF TRBJ2-1 NA TRBV19
ASSGTSGGTKADTQY TRBJ2-3 TRBD2 TRBV9
AIKGQGGNQPQH TRBJ1-5 TRBD1 TRBV10-3
ASSKDKRGIGGYT TRBJ1-2 NA TRBV7-6
ASSPLAGVVDTQY TRBJ2-3 TRBD2 TRBV7-6